Below, 12 T cell receptor beta chains from the same sample are listed, as sequenced in a study of blood T cells in healthy people across ages. Using a J-beta primer mix together with a sample-barcoded 5' primer, a second PCR was run for about 7 to 12 cycles. TCRdb analysed the 5' RACE reads with MiXCR anew, one entry per CDR3 protein. The repertoire holds hundreds of thousands of distinct CDR3 sequences, with around 50% as singletons. Source material: blood. The receptor source for this set is a man aged 40-50 years in good health.

The rearrangement uses TRBV12-3 or TRBV12-4 and TRBJ2-1, with D uncertain. The CDR3 loop spans 14 amino acids. V dropped 5 bases and J dropped 8 bases, with 16 bases sitting between them. This CDR3 is CASSPRMSFDEQFF. The DNA for the CDR3 is TGTGCCAGCAGTCCCCGTATGAGCTTCGATGAGCAGTTCTTC.

The CDR3 nucleotides are TGTGCCAGCAGCGGGGGAGGGAGGGAATACACTGAAGCTTTCTTT. Encoded protein: CASSGGGREYTEAFF. The chain recombines TRBV9 with TRBJ1-1; no definite D call. The V gene's germline CDR1 is SGDLS and CDR2 YYNGEE. The ends were cut back, 3 bases at V and 3 bases at J, with 15 bases in the middle. CDR3 length: 15 amino acids.

The chain combines TRBV20-1 with TRBJ2-5, with 10 bases fitting TRBD2. Germline V gene lookup returns CDR1 DFQATT and CDR2 SNEGSKA (reference sequence). V dropped 5 bases and J dropped 2; count of bases not matched to a gene: 2. The CDR3 consists of 13 residues. The CDR3 sequence is CSAPAGGQETQYF. CDR3 sequence (DNA): TGCAGTGCTCCAGCGGGGGGGCAAGAGACCCAGTACTTC.

In this sample, this clonotype turned up once. The CDR3 here is CASSFLGGYEQYF. The CDR3 region has the DNA TGTGCCAGCAGTTTCCTTGGCGGCTACGAGCAGTACTTC. The chain combines TRBV12-3 or TRBV12-4 with TRBJ2-4; no reliable D call. The DNA end lines up better with TRBJ2-7; the J call may be wrong. The CDR3 loop spans 13 amino acids.

This chain joins TRBV28 and TRBJ2-3; D possibly corresponds to TRBD1 (5 bases). The CDR3 is 17 amino acids. The germline V gene has CDR1 MDHEN and CDR2 SYDVKM. Trimming left V 4 bases short and J 0 bases short, with 17 bases between. The CDR3 coding sequence is TGTGCCAGCAGTTCACCTTTCGCGGACACTAGCACAGATACGCAGTATTTT. Its translation is CASSSPFADTSTDTQYF.

CDR3 loop: CAISENSGSSDEQYF. The CDR3 nucleotides are TGTGCCATCAGTGAGAATAGCGGGAGCTCAGACGAGCAGTACTTC. The chain has TRBV10-3 and TRBJ2-7, with TRBD2 identical over 9 bases. Germline V gives CDR1 ENHRY, CDR2 SYGVKD. V was clipped by 2 bases and J by 5 bases; unmatched bases: 7. CDR3 length: 15 residues.

As DNA, the CDR3 is TGCAGTGCTCCCGAGGGACAGACAGATGAAAAACTGTTTTTT. The encoded protein is CSAPEGQTDEKLFF. This chain joins TRBV20-1 and TRBJ1-4; 7 bases are shared with TRBD1. With 5 bases clipped from V and 6 bases from J, the junction kept 9 bases outside the gene matches. CDR1 is DFQATT and CDR2 is SNEGSKA in the germline V gene (reference sequence). The length of the CDR3 is 14 residues.

The chain has TRBV7-9 and TRBJ2-2; perhaps TRBD1 as D (5 bases). The germline V gene encodes CDR1 SEHNR and CDR2 FQNEAQ (reference sequence). Trimming took 5 bases from V and 1 from J, leaving 17 bases between them. There are 17 residues in the CDR3. CDR3 amino acids: CASSPTRTGRNTGELFF. The CDR3 nucleotides are TGTGCCAGCAGCCCGACACGAACAGGCCGGAACACCGGGGAGCTGTTTTTT.

The V and J genes are TRBV7-9 and TRBJ2-3, with 12 bases matching TRBD2. Trimming removed 6 bases from V and 3 bases from J; junction bases left unmatched: 4. This CDR3 contains 15 residues. Germline assignment: CDR1 SEHNR and CDR2 FQNEAQ (reference sequence). CDR3 sequence: CASRPTSGSTDTQYF. The CDR3 coding sequence is TGTGCCAGCAGACCGACTAGCGGGAGTACAGATACGCAGTATTTT.

Note on this clonotype: A much larger clone differs from this one at a single base, so this may be a read error. The rearrangement uses TRBV6-4 and TRBJ2-7, with 10 bases aligning to TRBD2. With V trimmed by 5 bases and J by 7 bases, 11 bases remained unmatched. The germline gives CDR1 MRHNA, CDR2 SNTAGT. The CDR3 extends over 15 amino acids. The CDR3 bases are TGTGCCAGCAGTCTACTAGCGGGAACCTACAATGAGCAGTACTTC. Encoded protein: CASSLLAGTYNEQYF.

The rearrangement links TRBV20-1 to TRBJ2-3; D not resolved. CDR1 and CDR2 (germline): DFQATT, SNEGSKA (reference sequence). This CDR3 contains 13 residues. Trimming stripped 1 base from V and 0 bases from J, with 5 bases between. The CDR3 is CSARVKSTDTQYF. The CDR3 DNA is TGCAGTGCTAGAGTAAAGAGCACAGATACGCAGTATTTT.

The chain carries TRBV9 and TRBJ1-3; 7 bases match TRBD1. The CDR3 has 18 amino acids. Germline V CDR1 and CDR2: SGDLS, YYNGEE. V gave up 2 bases and J gave up 3 bases; unmatched junction bases: 14. The CDR3 is CASSVFISEGAVGNTIYF. Written as DNA, the CDR3 is TGTGCCAGCAGCGTCTTTATTTCCGAGGGGGCAGTTGGAAACACCATATATTTT. Supplemented by reference TRBV9 and TRBJ1-3, the full variable domain reads DSGVTQTPKHLITATGQRVTLRCSPRSGDLSVYWYQQSLDQGLQFLIQYYNGEERAKGNILERFSAQQFPDLHSELNLSSLELGDSALYFCASSVFISEGAVGNTIYFGEGSWLTVV.